The rows below give T cell receptor beta chains drawn from one sample of a study of Graves' ophthalmopathy and Graves' hyperthyroidism. MiXCR was run by TCRdb on the multiplex PCR reads, yielding one entry per CDR3 protein. The table has 900,000 to 1,200,000 distinct CDR3 sequences, roughly two fifths seen once. Sequenced: peripheral blood or thyroid tissue (not recorded which). The receptor set was obtained from an adult man with Graves' hyperthyroidism. Each CDR3 is given with its conserved first and last residue. The order of the fields is D gene, V gene, clone size, J gene, CDR3 DNA, CDR3 protein. A D gene is named only where the DNA matches it firmly. The size entry is marked missing in some rows and otherwise reads once, few, many or a size class.

.,TRBV15,.,TRBJ1-4,TGTGCCACCAGCAGACTTACGGACATGACTGAAAAACTGTTTTTT,CATSRLTDMTEKLFF
.,TRBV20-1,few,TRBJ2-7,TGCAGTGCTAACTACTGGGGGGCCACCTACGAGCAGTACTTC,CSANYWGATYEQYF
.,TRBV20-1,few,TRBJ1-3,TGCAGTGCTAGACTCAGGGGAGACACCATATATTTT,CSARLRGDTIYF
TRBD1,TRBV6-5,.,TRBJ1-3,TGTGCCAGCAGTGACGACAGGGATATGCCTGGAAACACCATATATTTT,CASSDDRDMPGNTIYF
.,TRBV7-9,.,TRBJ1-1,TGTGCTACAAAAAACAGGATGAACACTGAAGCTTTCTTT,CATKNRMNTEAFF
.,TRBV7-3,.,TRBJ1-1,TGTGCCAGCAGCGTTTACCACACTGAAGCTTTCTTT,CASSVYHTEAFF
TRBD1,TRBV10-3,.,TRBJ1-5,TGTGCCATCACTGGGACAGTCCTTCAGCCCCAGCATTTT,CAITGTVLQPQHF
.,TRBV13,few,TRBJ2-2,TGTGCCAGCACCGAGAGCCTGTCCGGGGAGCTGTTTTTT,CASTESLSGELFF
TRBD1,TRBV5-6,.,TRBJ2-2,TGTGCCAGCAGCGCGGGACAGGTCACCGGGGAGCTGTTTTTT,CASSAGQVTGELFF
.,TRBV10-3,many,TRBJ1-2,TGTGCCATCAGTGAACGGGGGACCGGGGGGAACTATGGCTACACCTTC,CAISERGTGGNYGYTF
.,TRBV5-1,.,TRBJ1-6,TGCGCCAGCAGCCCAGGTGGGGAGGTTAATTCACCCCTCCACTTT,CASSPGGEVNSPLHF
TRBD2,TRBV7-9,.,TRBJ2-2,TGTGCCAGCAGCCCTAGCGGGAACGCGGGGGAGCTGTTTTTT,CASSPSGNAGELFF
.,TRBV10-2,.,TRBJ2-5,TGCGCCAGCAGTGAGGTGCCAGTGGGGACCCAGTACTTC,CASSEVPVGTQYF
.,TRBV5-1,.,TRBJ1-1,TGCGCCAGCAGCTTGAGGATTGTTAAATTGAACACTGAAGCTTTCTTT,CASSLRIVKLNTEAFF
TRBD1,TRBV20-1,many,TRBJ1-2,TGCAGTGCTAGAGATCAGGGGGCTGGCTATGGCTACACCTTC,CSARDQGAGYGYTF
TRBD2,TRBV9,many,TRBJ2-7,TGTGCCAGCAGCGTACTAGCGGGGGGGATACTTAGGGCGGACGAGCAGTACTTC,CASSVLAGGILRADEQYF
.,TRBV10-3,.,TRBJ1-6,TGTGCCATCAGGGCGGGGGCGGGACCCGGTGGGCCATCACCCCTCCACTTT,CAIRAGAGPGGPSPLHF
TRBD1,TRBV19,.,TRBJ2-3,TGTGCCAGTTCGCCGGGACAGTGGTCGACAGATACGCAGTATTTT,CASSPGQWSTDTQYF
.,TRBV11-2,many,TRBJ2-7,TGTGCCAGCAGCCCGCGTGTGGTGATCGAGCAGTACTTC,CASSPRVVIEQYF
.,TRBV2,many,TRBJ2-3,TGTGCCAGCTCATCCGTCGACGGGGATACGCAGTATTTT,CASSSVDGDTQYF
.,TRBV11-2,many,TRBJ1-1,TGTGCCACCCATGTTAGGGCCTCCACTGAAGCTTTCTTT,CATHVRASTEAFF
TRBD1,TRBV7-8,.,TRBJ1-2,TGTGCCAGCAGCCCGACACGTACGGGACAGGGGCTCAACTATGGCTACACCTTC,CASSPTRTGQGLNYGYTF
TRBD1,TRBV7-9,.,TRBJ1-2,TGTGCCAGCAGCCAAGAACCAGGGGGGGACTATGGCTACACCTTC,CASSQEPGGDYGYTF
TRBD2,TRBV9,many,TRBJ2-5,TGTGCCAGCAGCGTAGTTGGCGGGAGTGCAATCGAGACCCAGTACTTC,CASSVVGGSAIETQYF
.,TRBV11-2,many,TRBJ2-7,TGTGCCAGCAGCAAAGCGGCGGGACATTCGGGCGAGCAGTACTTC,CASSKAAGHSGEQYF
.,TRBV19,few,TRBJ1-1,TGTGCCAGTAGTATTTTTCTCGGGAACACTGAAGCTTTCTTT,CASSIFLGNTEAFF
TRBD2,TRBV10-3,many,TRBJ2-5,TGTGCCAACAGCGGGAGGGCCGGCGAGACCCAGTACTTC,CANSGRAGETQYF
.,TRBV27,few,TRBJ2-6,TGTGCCAGCCAAGCTTTCAGCTCTGGGGCCAACGTCCTGACTTTC,CASQAFSSGANVLTF
TRBD2,TRBV11-2,few,TRBJ2-7,TGTGCCAGCAGGACTAGCGGGAGTGACGAGCAGTACTTC,CASRTSGSDEQYF
TRBD1,TRBV10-3,many,TRBJ1-5,TGTGCCATCAGCGGAGGGGACAGCTCGAATCAGCCCCAGCATTTT,CAISGGDSSNQPQHF
.,TRBV6-5,once,TRBJ1-2,TGTGCCAGCAGGGCTGAGGGATCTGGCTACACCTTC,CASRAEGSGYTF
TRBD1,TRBV20-1,many,TRBJ1-5,TGCAGTGCGACGGACAGGATGGATCAGCCCCAGCATTTT,CSATDRMDQPQHF
TRBD1,TRBV5-1,.,TRBJ1-2,TGCGCCAGCAGCATAAGACAGGGGGCAAACTATGGCTACACCTTC,CASSIRQGANYGYTF
.,TRBV11-2,.,TRBJ2-5,TGTGCCACCCGGCCTTTGGCCGGTAGAGAGACCCAGTACTTC,CATRPLAGRETQYF
.,TRBV4-1,few,TRBJ1-2,TGCGCCAGCAGCCAAGATCGTATCAGGGGATCTGGCTACACCTTC,CASSQDRIRGSGYTF
.,TRBV4-3,many,TRBJ2-7,TGCGCCAGCAGCCAAGACGGGGCCTACGAGCAGTACTTC,CASSQDGAYEQYF
.,TRBV10-3,.,TRBJ2-5,TGTGCCGTCTCCGGGACTCAAGAGACCCAGTACTTC,CAVSGTQETQYF
TRBD1,TRBV20-1,few,TRBJ2-7,TGCAGTGCTAGATCACCAGGGGGACCTGGGGCCCGCAACTACGAGCAGTACTTC,CSARSPGGPGARNYEQYF
.,TRBV19,many,TRBJ2-6,TGTGCCAGTAGTACCCGTTCAGTTACCGGGGCCAACGTCCTGACTTTC,CASSTRSVTGANVLTF
.,TRBV7-9,.,TRBJ2-5,TGTGCCAGCAGCCCCCCTCGACGAAGAAGCCACCAAGAGACCCAGTACTTC,CASSPPRRRSHQETQYF
.,TRBV7-2,many,TRBJ1-6,TGTGCCAGCAGCCAGGGAGGGATTCGCGTTAATTCACCCCTCCACTTT,CASSQGGIRVNSPLHF